This T cell receptor beta chain was captured by sequencing in a study of tumor-infiltrating lymphocytes in primary liver carcinoma (dated by TCRdb to the late 2010s). For the wider study: Of the five patients (three men and two women, aged 30 to 69 years), four had hepatocellular carcinoma and one had combined HCC and intrahepatic cholangiocarcinoma. Samples yielded roughly 3.5 to 8 million productive TCRbeta reads; read depth did not differ significantly between tissue types. High reproducibility was observed for the technical replicate repertoires, with mean shared-clone rates approximately 0.9 and correlation coefficients above 0.95. The tumors of the five patients were staged as T1-T3 N0M0, with maximum diameters ranging from roughly 4.2 to 11 cm. Agilent mRNA microarray profiling was performed on the 25 to 30 tumor region samples to relate TCRbeta repertoire diversity to the local molecular phenotype. A total of about 35 specimens from 5 patients went through TCRbeta repertoire sequencing, namely 25 tumor regions, 5 adjacent noncancerous liver tissues and 5 peripheral blood samples. Across five regions of each liver tumor, along with adjacent normal tissue and blood, the study brought together TCRbeta repertoire sequencing, expression microarrays and whole-exome sequencing.

What the study reported, not specific to this receptor: The top 250 clones made up a significantly larger repertoire fraction in tumors than in blood (p = 0.039). Only about 7-24% of top clones were found in all five regions of a tumor, suggesting spatial heterogeneity of tumor-infiltrating T cells. Only the TCR beta chain was sequenced, so true repertoire diversity is likely underestimated because unpaired alpha chains were not captured. Bulk unsorted samples precluded comparing CD4+ and CD8+ T cell repertoires. With just 4 or 5 patients in the study, the authors point out that the findings should be validated in a larger study. Pairs of tumor regions showed greater repertoire overlap (mean about 36%) than tumor-adjacent pairs (roughly 17%) or tumor-blood pairs (roughly 15%), which is consistent with antigen-driven expansion.

Total RNA and DNA were co-extracted from 20-30 mg of bulk tissue with the AllPrep DNA/RNA mini kit, without cell sorting. Between November 2015 and early 2016, about 5 patients in China with histopathologically diagnosed primary liver carcinoma had their tumors surgically resected. Chronic HBV infection was present in the patients, and the patients were treatment-naive at sampling. Five spatially separated regions were sampled per tumor: superior, inferior, left-lateral and right-lateral poles, plus the tumor centre. According to histology, viable tumor cells made up more than 75% of every tumor sample. Each fresh piece of tumor and adjacent tissue was cut in two, with one half stored in RNAlater at -80 degrees C and the other half sent for histology. Looking up the germline V gene (reference sequence) yields CDR1 PRHDT and CDR2 FYEKMQ. The CDR3 runs 17 amino acids, cysteine and phenylalanine included. Left in the record is the CDR3 DNA by itself, 51 bases read in frame from the first base.

Regarding this clonotype: Its specific antigen is unknown. The junction departs from germline at one end; a sequencing error may be responsible.

A constant-region primer and ProtoScript II reverse transcriptase were used to reverse-transcribe TCRbeta-specific cDNA from about 530 ng total RNA. The TCRbeta libraries were prepared through three rounds of nested multiplex PCR following a slightly modified ARM-PCR procedure. Multiplex TRBV1-TRBV30 forward primers and a Cbeta reverse primer were used in the first two PCR rounds, each of which was run for approximately 9 cycles. Sample barcodes and Illumina adapters were added in a final 25-cycle PCR with Deep VentR polymerase. Before sequencing, amplicons of 200-500 bp were purified from gel using a QIAquick gel extraction kit. The TCRbeta amplicons were sequenced with 250-bp paired-end reads on an Illumina HiSeq 2500. Regarding the original processing steps: Reads were quality-trimmed with Trimmomatic v0.33, and paired reads were merged with FLASH v1.2.11 to recover full CDR3 sequences. V, D and J germline segments were assigned to the rearranged TCRbeta sequences by MiGEC v1.2.1b. VDJtools v1.0.0 computed clonotype statistics and Shannon-Wiener diversity indices. To cut down on sampling bias, every analysis after diversity analysis relied on just the 250 most abundant clonotypes from each sample. TCRdb reanalyzed the raw reads on its own, using fastp at Q25 for trimming and MiXCR for clone calling, and kept in-frame beta chains. Every distinct CDR3 protein forms one entry, paired with its most common genes and DNA. The V and J calls come from TCRdb's annotation, not from the publication. This sample lists 40,000 to 60,000 distinct CDR3 sequences; about three quarters were detected once. 25% to 35% of the sample rests with the top ten.

The receptor comes from a middle-aged man with primary liver carcinoma and hepatitis B virus infection. The specimen sequenced was liver tumor tissue from sampling region 5. The cell subset or site label for this specimen denotes: tumor region T5, tumor centre. The chain is assembled from TRBV13 and TRBJ2-1, with TRBD2 tentatively as D gene (5 bases match). The nucleotide sequence is TGCGCCAGCAGCTTAGGTGGAGGCGGAAGGTCCTACAATGAGCAGTTCTTC. It codes for CASSLGGGGRSYNEQFF.